A single sample gave rise to the 2 T cell receptor beta chains below, sequenced in a study of T cell repertoires in cytomegalovirus infection. TCRdb itself ran the reads through MiXCR, one entry per CDR3 protein. Seen here are 300,000 to 400,000 distinct CDR3 sequences, over 15% observed once, and the top ten hold roughly 8.7%. The sample comprised PBMCs. The receptors shown here come from a human donor in good health (CMV status not recorded). Some clones in this sample may be carry-over from other donors' samples.

This clonotype was seen ten or more times. The V and J genes are TRBV7-9 and TRBJ2-4; D might be TRBD1 (5 bases). Trimming removed 5 bases at V and 7 bases at J, with 15 bases between. Germline CDR1 SEHNR, CDR2 FQNEAQ (reference sequence). The CDR3 spans 14 residues. The CDR3 here is CASSISGYGNIQYF. In DNA form, the CDR3 reads TGTGCCAGCAGCATTTCAGGGTATGGTAACATTCAGTACTTC.

This clonotype was observed at least ten times. This rearrangement joins TRBV7-9 to TRBJ2-1, with D perhaps matching TRBD1 (5 bases). CDR3 length: 13 residues. Germline CDR1 reads SEHNR; CDR2 reads FQNEAQ (reference sequence). Trimming took 7 bases from V and 7 from J, leaving 14 bases between them. Written as DNA, the CDR3 is TGTGCCAGCAATTTGGGGCTAGGGAATGAGCAGTTCTTC. This encodes CASNLGLGNEQFF.